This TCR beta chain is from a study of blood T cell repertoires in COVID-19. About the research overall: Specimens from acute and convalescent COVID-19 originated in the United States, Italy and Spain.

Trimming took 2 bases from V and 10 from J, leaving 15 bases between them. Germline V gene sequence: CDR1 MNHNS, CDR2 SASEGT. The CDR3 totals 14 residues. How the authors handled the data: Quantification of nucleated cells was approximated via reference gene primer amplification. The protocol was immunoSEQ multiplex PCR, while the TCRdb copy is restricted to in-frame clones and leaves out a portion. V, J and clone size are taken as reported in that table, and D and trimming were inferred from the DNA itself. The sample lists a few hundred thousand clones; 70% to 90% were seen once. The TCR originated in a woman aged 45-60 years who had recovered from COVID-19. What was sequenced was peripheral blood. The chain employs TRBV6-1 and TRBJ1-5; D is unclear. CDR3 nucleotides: TGTGCCAGCAGTGAATTTGGAGGGTCAGATCCCCAGCATTTT. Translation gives CASSEFGGSDPQHF.